This TCR beta chain derives from a study of PD-L1 blockade in urothelial cancer. Per germline, CDR1 SGHRS and CDR2 YFSETQ. Trimming took off 2 bases at V and 6 bases at J, with 8 bases between the two ends. This CDR3 has 13 amino acids. TCRdb keeps only in-frame clones here, not all; method: immunoSEQ multiplex PCR. The data hold more than 65,000 clones, with about nine tenths observed a single time. The receptor was derived from a woman aged 70-85 years with urothelial cancer. The sequenced sample was PBMCs, obtained around atezolizumab (anti-PD-L1) treatment. This chain connects TRBV5-1 to TRBJ2-2, with D uncertain. The CDR3 DNA sequence: TGCGCCAGCAGCTTCGACTGGTCCGGGGAGCTGTTTTTT. The encoded protein is CASSFDWSGELFF.